This entry features one T cell receptor beta chain sequence. What it binds is not known. This specimen comes from a study of chemoradiotherapy in HPV16-positive cancers. Study in general: A couple of HPV16-positive patients' cells yielded candidate HPV-specific clones and common motifs.

Produced via immunoSEQ multiplex PCR; TCRdb's table is partial and in-frame only. The sample has roughly 28,000 clones; about 90% are singletons. Study-wide results and caveats: Non-HPV-specific T cells did not expand in tumors during treatment, whereas candidate HPV-specific clones and E7-related motifs did. In HPV16-positive patients, HPV-responsive T-cell expansion tracked better recurrence-free survival.

Over chemoradiotherapy, repertoires were sampled more than once. This CDR3 has 16 residues. The trim removed 3 bases at V and 7 bases at J, leaving 13 bases unmatched. Germline CDR1 is MNHNS and CDR2 is SASEGT. This TCR was recovered from a human donor with HPV-associated anogenital cancer. V and J are TRBV6-1 and TRBJ1-2, with 8 bases matching TRBD1. The sample was blood, taken from a patient who underwent chemoradiotherapy. The CDR3 region has the DNA TGTGCCAGCAGTGAGGCCCCGGGACAGGTCCCTCCTGGCTACACCTTC. Protein sequence: CASSEAPGQVPPGYTF.